The 32 T cell receptor beta chains reported below all come from one sample, sequenced in a study of OX40 agonist ivuxolimab in advanced cancers. Using immunoSEQ multiplex PCR, the repertoire was profiled, and TCRdb retains in-frame clones only, with some absent. The sample shows 65,000 to 85,000 clones, approximately 94% of them seen only once. The specimen comprised CD4+ or CD8+ T cells sorted from blood, sampled in a trial of the OX40 agonist ivuxolimab. The receptors come from an adult with an advanced solid tumor such as melanoma, head and neck, liver or kidney cancer.

The chain links TRBV7-6 to TRBJ2-7; a possible D gene is TRBD2 (6 bases). The CDR3 contains 13 residues. CDR1 and CDR2 from the germline V gene are SGHVS and FNYEAQ. Trimming stripped 2 bases from V and 5 bases from J, with 10 bases between. The CDR3 DNA is TGTGCCAGCAGCTTAATTCCGGGGGACGAGCAGTACTTC. Translating it yields CASSLIPGDEQYF.

The chain joins TRBV5-4 to TRBJ2-7; unclear D gene. CDR1 SGHNT and CDR2 YYREEE come from the germline V gene (reference sequence). Trimming took 0 bases from V and 5 from J, leaving 3 bases between them. The CDR3 loop spans 11 amino acids. The DNA of the CDR3 is TGTGCCAGCAGCTTGGTTGACGAGCAGTACTTC. Amino acid sequence: CASSLVDEQYF.

The rearrangement uses TRBV9 and TRBJ2-3; TRBD2 matches at 7 bases. Germline CDR1 SGDLS, CDR2 YYNGEE. V lost 4 bases and J lost 6; bases outside the gene matches: 17. The CDR3 extends over 17 amino acids. In DNA form, the CDR3 reads TGTGCCAGCAGCTCCATTTCCGGGACTACCTATGGGGATACGCAGTATTTT. Protein product: CASSSISGTTYGDTQYF. The full variable domain, its missing parts supplied by reference TRBV9 and TRBJ2-3, is DSGVTQTPKHLITATGQRVTLRCSPRSGDLSVYWYQQSLDQGLQFLIQYYNGEERAKGNILERFSAQQFPDLHSELNLSSLELGDSALYFCASSSISGTTYGDTQYFGPGTRLTVL.

J is TRBJ2-6 and V is TRBV15, with D possibly TRBD1 on 5 matching bases. In germline, CDR1 is LNHNV, CDR2 YYDKDF (reference sequence). The CDR3 covers 18 residues. Trimming took off 5 bases at V and 1 base at J, with 18 bases between the two ends. The DNA of the CDR3 is TGTGCCACCAGCGGCTGGACGGAAGGGGCATCTGGGGCCAACGTCCTGACTTTC. This codes for CATSGWTEGASGANVLTF.

The rearrangement uses TRBV27 and TRBJ1-2; 7 positions match TRBD1. The germline gives CDR1 MNHEY, CDR2 SMNVEV (reference sequence). Losses at the gene ends were 6 bases for V and 6 bases for J; bases not matched to a gene: 10. The CDR3 has 14 residues. This CDR3 is CASRSPQGRNGYTF. CDR3 DNA: TGTGCCAGCAGGTCCCCACAGGGGAGGAATGGCTACACCTTC.

The chain joins TRBV19 to TRBJ1-2; D remains unclear. Trimming shortened V by 1 base and J by 2 bases, and 8 bases separated the two germline ends. Germline CDR1 LNHDA, CDR2 SQIVND (reference sequence). CDR3 size: 14 residues. CDR3 amino acids: CASSIVSGNYGYTF. CDR3 sequence (DNA): TGTGCCAGTAGTATAGTAAGCGGGAACTATGGCTACACCTTC. Full variable domain (outside the CDR3, taken from reference TRBV19 and TRBJ1-2): DGGITQSPKYLFRKEGQNVTLSCEQNLNHDAMYWYRQDPGQGLRLIYYSQIVNDFQKGDIAEGYSVSREKKESFPLTVTSAQKNPTAFYLCASSIVSGNYGYTFGSGTRLTVV.

V usage is TRBV10-3 and J usage is TRBJ2-7; 9 positions match TRBD2. CDR3 length equals 13 residues. Germline V gene data show CDR1 as ENHRY and CDR2 as SYGVKD. Losses at the gene ends were 6 bases for V and 5 bases for J; bases not matched to a gene: 5. The CDR3 DNA is TGTGCCATCAGGCGGGAGGGTTTCGACGAGCAGTACTTC. Amino acids: CAIRREGFDEQYF.

In this sample, this clone turned up once. The V and J genes are TRBV27 and TRBJ1-1; possible D gene TRBD1, 5 bases. The CDR3 is 16 amino acids. Germline lookup yields CDR1 MNHEY and CDR2 SMNVEV (reference sequence). V shed 4 bases and J shed 4 bases, with 19 bases lying between them. CDR3 region: CASSSSPGTGGTEAFF. In nucleotides, the CDR3 is TGTGCCAGCAGTTCCTCTCCCGGGACTGGGGGCACTGAAGCTTTCTTT.

This clone was found once. The chain uses TRBV14 and TRBJ1-1; TRBD1 matches 10 bases. V lost 2 bases, J lost 5 bases, and 8 bases stayed unmatched. The CDR3 consists of 16 residues. Germline V gene lookup returns CDR1 SGHDN and CDR2 FVKESK. CDR3 sequence reads: CASSQPGQGQGTEAFF. CDR3 in DNA: TGTGCCAGCAGCCAACCGGGACAGGGACAGGGGACTGAAGCTTTCTTT. Using reference TRBV14 and TRBJ1-1 for the parts outside the CDR3, the full variable domain is EAGVTQFPSHSVIEKGQTVTLRCDPISGHDNLYWYRRVMGKEIKFLLHFVKESKQDESGMPNNRFLAERTGGTYSTLKVQPAELEDSGVYFCASSQPGQGQGTEAFFGQGTRLTVV.

This clone was detected only once. The chain joins TRBV4-3 to TRBJ2-5; D possibly uses TRBD1 or TRBD2 (5 bases each). The end of the DNA aligns better with TRBJ2-7, so the J call may be wrong. The CDR3 spans 13 residues. The germline V gene encodes CDR1 LGHNA and CDR2 YSLEER. The DNA of the CDR3 is TGCGCCAGCAGCCCAGGGACCAGACCCGAGCAGTACTTC. It translates to CASSPGTRPEQYF.

The chain links TRBV6-1 to TRBJ2-3; D not certain. V was shortened by 2 bases and J by 13 bases, with 13 bases between the two germline ends. Germline V gene data show CDR1 as MNHNS and CDR2 as SASEGT. The CDR3 extends over 12 amino acids. The CDR3 is CASSEIAPEEYF. The CDR3 DNA reads TGTGCCAGCAGTGAAATTGCCCCTGAGGAGTATTTT.

The V and J genes are TRBV9 and TRBJ2-3; 7 positions agree with TRBD1. After removal of 4 bases from V and 0 bases from J, the junction contained 8 bases not matched to a gene. CDR3 size: 16 residues. Germline CDR1 SGDLS, CDR2 YYNGEE. The chain's CDR3 is CASSSQDRDSTDTQYF. The CDR3 bases are TGTGCCAGCAGCTCCCAAGACAGGGATAGCACAGATACGCAGTATTTT.

The sample holds a few counts of this clone. The gene calls are TRBV27 and TRBJ1-6, with D hard to call. V was shortened by 2 bases and J by 7 bases, with 6 bases between the two germline ends. CDR3 length equals 13 residues. CDR1 and CDR2 (germline): MNHEY, SMNVEV (reference sequence). CDR3 in amino acids: CASSLMGNSPLHF. The CDR3 nucleotides read TGTGCCAGCAGTTTAATGGGGAATTCACCCCTCCACTTT.

The chain is built from TRBV4-1 and TRBJ1-1; perhaps TRBD1 as D (6 bases). Germline V CDR1 and CDR2: MGHRA, YSYEKL. V was clipped by 6 bases and J by 4 bases, with 18 bases between them. The CDR3 totals 15 residues. The CDR3 DNA follows: TGCGCCAGCAGGCATGACAGGACAAGGGGCACTGAAGCTTTCTTT. Encoded protein: CASRHDRTRGTEAFF.

This chain joins TRBV29-1 and TRBJ1-1, with TRBD1 matching 10 bases. This CDR3 is built from 11 residues. Losses at the gene ends were 7 bases for V and 8 bases for J; bases not matched to a gene: 4. Germline V lookup: CDR1 SQVTM, CDR2 ANQGSEA. The CDR3 is CSARDRGEAFF. CDR3 in DNA: TGCAGCGCCAGGGACAGGGGCGAAGCTTTCTTT.

The rearrangement links TRBV4-2 to TRBJ1-3; 7 bases align to TRBD1. Germline CDR1 and CDR2: LGHNA and YNFKEQ. There are 15 residues in the CDR3. Trimming took 4 bases from V and 1 from J; bases not matched to a gene: 4. CDR3 sequence: CASSLTGESGNTIYF. The CDR3 bases are TGTGCCAGCAGCCTTACAGGGGAGTCTGGAAACACCATATATTTT.

This chain joins TRBV6-6 and TRBJ1-1; a possible D gene is TRBD1 (5 bases). Germline CDR1 reads MNHNY; CDR2 reads SVGAGI (reference sequence). The length of the CDR3 is 15 residues. The V end lost 2 bases, the J end lost 4 bases, and 14 bases lay between the germline ends. The CDR3 bases are TGTGCCAGCAGTTACAGGGACGGCCGGGGCACTGAAGCTTTCTTT. It yields the protein CASSYRDGRGTEAFF.

The chain carries TRBV14 and TRBJ1-1, with unresolved D. V was shortened by 0 bases and J by 0 bases, with 23 bases between the two germline ends. Germline V gene sequence: CDR1 SGHDN, CDR2 FVKESK. The CDR3 length is 20 residues. CDR3 protein: CASSQERPDWTPSVNTEAFF. The CDR3, as DNA: TGTGCCAGCAGCCAAGAAAGGCCAGATTGGACCCCCTCGGTGAACACTGAAGCTTTCTTT.

V is TRBV2 and J is TRBJ1-5; D is undetermined. V lost 4 bases and J 0 bases, leaving 10 bases between the germline ends. This CDR3 comprises 15 residues. Per the germline V gene, CDR1 is SNHLY and CDR2 is FYNNEI. As DNA, the CDR3 is TGTGCCAGCAGTGCTCGGATGTATAGCAATCAGCCCCAGCATTTT. Encoded protein: CASSARMYSNQPQHF. Using reference TRBV2 and TRBJ1-5 for the parts outside the CDR3, the full variable domain is EPEVTQTPSHQVTQMGQEVILRCVPISNHLYFYWYRQILGQKVEFLVSFYNNEISEKSEIFDDQFSVERPDGSNFTLKIRSTKLEDSAMYFCASSARMYSNQPQHFGDGTRLSIL.

The chain links TRBV19 to TRBJ2-7, with TRBD2 matching 9 bases. Germline V gene sequence: CDR1 LNHDA, CDR2 SQIVND (reference sequence). The CDR3 extends over 15 amino acids. The trim removed 3 bases at V and 3 bases at J, leaving 6 bases unmatched. Here the CDR3 DNA reads TGTGCCAGTAGTATTGGTAGGACTAGCGACTACGAGCAGTACTTC. Protein sequence: CASSIGRTSDYEQYF.

This clone was counted only a few times. V usage is TRBV30 and J usage is TRBJ1-5, with 7 bases lining up with TRBD1. The CDR3 extends over 15 amino acids. Germline V gene data show CDR1 as GTSNPN and CDR2 as SVGIG (reference sequence). The trim removed 0 bases at V and 5 bases at J, leaving 7 bases unmatched. The CDR3 nucleotides are TGTGCCTGGAGTGTACAGGGGTATGGCGATCAGCCCCAGCATTTT. Amino acids: CAWSVQGYGDQPQHF.

The V and J genes are TRBV5-1 and TRBJ2-7; D may be TRBD2 (6 bases). CDR3 length: 15 amino acids. V was trimmed by 3 bases and J by 5 bases, leaving 18 bases between them. Germline V gene sequence: CDR1 SGHRS, CDR2 YFSETQ. The DNA for the CDR3 is TGCGCCAGCAGCTCCCGGCGGGCGTCGGGGGACGAGCAGTACTTC. The encoded protein is CASSSRRASGDEQYF.

The chain is built from TRBV27 and TRBJ2-1; possibly TRBD1 for D (6 bases). The germline V gene has CDR1 MNHEY and CDR2 SMNVEV (reference sequence). The CDR3 runs to 14 residues. The V end lost 1 base, the J end lost 6 bases, and 10 bases lay between the germline ends. The CDR3 nucleotides read TGTGCCAGCAGTTTATTAACAGGGAGCAATGAGCAGTTCTTC. The encoded protein is CASSLLTGSNEQFF.

The rearrangement uses TRBV7-2 and TRBJ1-6; D may be TRBD1 (5 bases). CDR1 and CDR2 (germline): SGHTA, FQGNSA. The V end was cut by 2 bases, the J end by 7 bases, with 12 bases between. The CDR3 consists of 15 residues. The CDR3 is CASSLWDGRNSPLHF. The CDR3 nucleotides read TGTGCCAGCAGCTTATGGGACGGAAGGAATTCACCCCTCCACTTT.

The chain is built from TRBV4-3 and TRBJ1-4; no clear D. With 5 bases removed from V and 2 bases from J, the gap between germline ends came to 12 bases. CDR3 size: 15 residues. Germline-derived CDR1 and CDR2 are LGHNA and YSLEER. CDR3 protein: CASSEAIGTNEKLFF. The DNA of the CDR3 is TGCGCCAGCAGCGAAGCAATAGGGACTAATGAAAAACTGTTTTTT.

The rearrangement joins TRBV4-1 to TRBJ2-1; D gene unclear. With 5 bases removed from V and 6 bases from J, the gap between germline ends came to 8 bases. Germline V gene data show CDR1 as MGHRA and CDR2 as YSYEKL. This CDR3 spans 12 amino acids. CDR3: CASSALSNEQFF. CDR3 sequence (DNA): TGCGCCAGCAGCGCCCTAAGCAATGAGCAGTTCTTC.

The chain links TRBV19 to TRBJ2-7; 9 positions agree with TRBD1. The CDR3 loop spans 14 amino acids. Germline V gene sequence: CDR1 LNHDA, CDR2 SQIVND (reference sequence). The J segment lost 3 bases and the V segment lost 4 bases, leaving 4 bases of the junction unmatched. The CDR3: CASSTRDRDYEQYF. CDR3 nucleotide sequence: TGTGCCAGTAGTACCAGGGACAGGGACTACGAGCAGTACTTC.

In its sample, this clone was seen once. The genes are TRBV2 and TRBJ2-7; D perhaps matches TRBD1 (6 bases). The CDR3 has 14 residues. Germline CDR1 is SNHLY and CDR2 is FYNNEI. Trimming left V 3 bases short and J 1 base short, with 10 bases between. CDR3 bases: TGTGCCAGCAGTGAGTACAGGGTTTCCTACGAGCAGTACTTC. Translating gives CASSEYRVSYEQYF.

This chain links TRBV7-9 with TRBJ2-1; maybe TRBD1 (6 bases). Per the germline V gene, CDR1 is SEHNR and CDR2 is FQNEAQ (reference sequence). Trimming pared 6 bases from V and 3 bases from J, leaving 12 bases between. This CDR3 has 14 residues. This CDR3 reads CASSQTQGYNEQFF. Here the CDR3 DNA reads TGTGCCAGCAGTCAAACACAGGGCTACAATGAGCAGTTCTTC.

V is TRBV4-1 and J is TRBJ2-7; perhaps TRBD1 as D (5 bases). V lost 1 base to trimming and J lost 7 bases, with 14 bases between them. Per germline, CDR1 MGHRA and CDR2 YSYEKL. The CDR3 sequence is 14 residues long. Here the CDR3 reads CASSQGGRADEQYF. CDR3 bases: TGCGCCAGCAGCCAAGGGGGCAGGGCGGATGAGCAGTACTTC.

The V and J genes are TRBV21-1 and TRBJ2-5; the D call in the table, TRBD1, was not verified against the DNA. TRBV21-1 constitutes a pseudogene. This CDR3 has 19 amino acids. In DNA, the CDR3 is TGTGCCAGCAGCGATAGAAGGCCGGGACACCCTGGGGTGCAAGAGACCCAGTACTTC. Residues: CASSDRRPGHPGVQETQYF.

The chain carries TRBV6-5 and TRBJ1-4; no clear D gene. This CDR3 region has 11 residues. Trimming pared 7 bases from V and 3 bases from J, leaving 3 bases between. Germline CDR1 MNHEY, CDR2 SVGAGI. The CDR3 DNA reads TGTGCCAGCACCCCTAATGAAAAACTGTTTTTT. Protein product: CASTPNEKLFF.